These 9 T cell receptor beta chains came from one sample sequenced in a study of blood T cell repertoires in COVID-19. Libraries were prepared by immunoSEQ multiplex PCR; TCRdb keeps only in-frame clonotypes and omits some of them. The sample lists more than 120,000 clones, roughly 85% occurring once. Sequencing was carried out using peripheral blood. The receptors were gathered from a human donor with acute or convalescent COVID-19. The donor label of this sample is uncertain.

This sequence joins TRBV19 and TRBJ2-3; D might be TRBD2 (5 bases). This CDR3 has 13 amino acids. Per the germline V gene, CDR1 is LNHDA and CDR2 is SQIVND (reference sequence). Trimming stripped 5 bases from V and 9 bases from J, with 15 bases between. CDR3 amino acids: CASSVVRDETQYF. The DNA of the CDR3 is TGTGCCAGTAGTGTGGTACGGGATGAGACGCAGTATTTT.

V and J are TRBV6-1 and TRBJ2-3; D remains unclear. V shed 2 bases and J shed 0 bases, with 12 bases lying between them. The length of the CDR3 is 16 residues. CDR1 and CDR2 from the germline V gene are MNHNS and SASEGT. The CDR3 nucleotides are TGTGCCAGCAGTGAATTCTCCAGGTCTAGCACAGATACGCAGTATTTT. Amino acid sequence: CASSEFSRSSTDTQYF.

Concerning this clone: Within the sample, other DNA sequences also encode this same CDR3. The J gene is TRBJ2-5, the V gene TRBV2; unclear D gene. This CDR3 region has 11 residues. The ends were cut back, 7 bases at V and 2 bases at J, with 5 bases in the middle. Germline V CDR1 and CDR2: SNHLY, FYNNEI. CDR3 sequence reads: CASKQQETQYF. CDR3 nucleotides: TGTGCCAGCAAACAGCAAGAGACCCAGTACTTC.

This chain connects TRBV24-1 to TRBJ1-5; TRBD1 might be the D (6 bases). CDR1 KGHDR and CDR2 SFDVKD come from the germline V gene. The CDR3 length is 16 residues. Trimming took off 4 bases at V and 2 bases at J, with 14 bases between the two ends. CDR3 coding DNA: TGTGCCACCAGTGACCGGGACACGTTGGGCAATCAGCCCCAGCATTTT. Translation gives CATSDRDTLGNQPQHF.

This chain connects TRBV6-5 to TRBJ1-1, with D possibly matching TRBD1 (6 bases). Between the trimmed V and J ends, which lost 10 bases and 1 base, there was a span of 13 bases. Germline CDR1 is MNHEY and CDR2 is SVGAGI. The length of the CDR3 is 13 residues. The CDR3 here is CATPRTENTEAFF. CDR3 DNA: TGTGCCACCCCCCGGACAGAGAACACTGAAGCTTTCTTT.

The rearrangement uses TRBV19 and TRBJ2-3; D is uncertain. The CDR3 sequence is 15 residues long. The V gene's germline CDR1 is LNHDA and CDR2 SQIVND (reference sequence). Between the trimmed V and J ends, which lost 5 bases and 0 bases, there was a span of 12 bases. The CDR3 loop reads CASSDPGRSTDTQYF. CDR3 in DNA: TGTGCCAGTAGTGACCCCGGCAGGAGCACAGATACGCAGTATTTT. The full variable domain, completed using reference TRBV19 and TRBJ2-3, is DGGITQSPKYLFRKEGQNVTLSCEQNLNHDAMYWYRQDPGQGLRLIYYSQIVNDFQKGDIAEGYSVSREKKESFPLTVTSAQKNPTAFYLCASSDPGRSTDTQYFGPGTRLTVL.

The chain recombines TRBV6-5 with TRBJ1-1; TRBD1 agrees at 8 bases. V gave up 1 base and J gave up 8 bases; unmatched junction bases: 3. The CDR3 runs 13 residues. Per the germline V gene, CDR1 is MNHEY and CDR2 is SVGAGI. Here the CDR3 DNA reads TGTGCCAGCAGTTACTTGACAGGGGCAGAAGCTTTCTTT. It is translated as CASSYLTGAEAFF.

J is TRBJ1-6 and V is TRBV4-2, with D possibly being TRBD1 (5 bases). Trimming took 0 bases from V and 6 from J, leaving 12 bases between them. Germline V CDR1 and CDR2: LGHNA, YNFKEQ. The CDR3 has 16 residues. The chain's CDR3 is CASSQDQQGSNSPLHF. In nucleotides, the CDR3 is TGTGCCAGCAGCCAAGATCAGCAGGGTTCTAATTCACCCCTCCACTTT.

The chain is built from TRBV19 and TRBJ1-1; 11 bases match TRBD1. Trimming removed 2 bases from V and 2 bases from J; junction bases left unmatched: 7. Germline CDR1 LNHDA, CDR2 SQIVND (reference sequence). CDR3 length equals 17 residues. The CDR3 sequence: CASSISDRGLSNTEAFF. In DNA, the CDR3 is TGTGCCAGTAGTATATCGGACAGGGGGCTGTCTAACACTGAAGCTTTCTTT. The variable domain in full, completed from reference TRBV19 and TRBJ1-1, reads DGGITQSPKYLFRKEGQNVTLSCEQNLNHDAMYWYRQDPGQGLRLIYYSQIVNDFQKGDIAEGYSVSREKKESFPLTVTSAQKNPTAFYLCASSISDRGLSNTEAFFGQGTRLTVV.